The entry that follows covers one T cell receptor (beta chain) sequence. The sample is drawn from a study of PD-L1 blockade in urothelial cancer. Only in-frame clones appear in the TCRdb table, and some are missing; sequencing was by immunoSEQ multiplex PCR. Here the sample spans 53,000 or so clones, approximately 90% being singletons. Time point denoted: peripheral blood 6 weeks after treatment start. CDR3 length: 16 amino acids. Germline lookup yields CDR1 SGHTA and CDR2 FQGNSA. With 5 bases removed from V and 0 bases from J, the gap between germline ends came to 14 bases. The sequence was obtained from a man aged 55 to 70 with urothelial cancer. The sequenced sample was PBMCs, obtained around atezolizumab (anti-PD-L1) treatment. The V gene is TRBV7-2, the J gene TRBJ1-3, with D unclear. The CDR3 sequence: CASSPAGSLSGNTIYF. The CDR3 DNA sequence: TGTGCCAGCAGCCCCGCGGGGAGTCTCTCTGGAAACACCATATATTTT.